Sequencing of this T cell receptor (beta chain) was carried out in a study of cytotoxic CD8 clonotypes in ibrutinib-treated CLL. Study details: Sequenced samples delivered averages of around 250,000 productive templates and more than 75,000 productive rearrangements. Findings and limits, study-wide: A rise in clonality was seen at ibrutinib response, and a fall back toward baseline was seen at progression.

The protocol was immunoSEQ multiplex PCR, while the TCRdb copy is restricted to in-frame clones and leaves out a portion. Among 130,000 or so clones listed, about 85% were seen once. As concerns this clone: The antigen remains unidentified.

This TCR derives from a human donor with chronic lymphocytic leukemia. Sequences were derived from PBMCs, sampled after 24 months of ibrutinib treatment.

The CDR3 loop is CASSRPGTGELFF. Written as DNA, the CDR3 is TGTGCCAGCAGCCGTCCGGGCACCGGGGAGCTGTTTTTT. V and J are TRBV7-7 and TRBJ2-2, with D unresolved. Germline CDR1 is SSHAT and CDR2 is FNYEAQ (reference sequence). Trimming removed 5 bases from V and 4 bases from J, with 8 bases in between. The CDR3 loop spans 13 amino acids.